Sequencing of this T cell receptor (beta chain) was carried out in a study of graft-versus-host responses after intestinal transplantation. The wider study: Among the recipients, all got anti-thymocyte globulin induction and then tacrolimus and steroids for 3 to 4 years.

The CDR3 spans 12 residues. V was trimmed by 0 bases and J by 3 bases, leaving 3 bases between them. The germline CDR1 and CDR2 sequences are SGHAT and FQNNGV. Profiled with immunoSEQ multiplex PCR; TCRdb holds only in-frame clones, not every one. The sample has around 37,000 clones, roughly 90% seen once. Intraepithelial and lamina propria lymphocytes were released after the graft tissue was processed. V gene TRBV11-2 combines with J gene TRBJ2-7; D not certain. The clonotype was recovered from a human patient who received an intestinal transplant, so some T cells may come from the graft donor. The sequences come from ileum tissue, collected approximately 200 days after intestinal transplant. The CDR3 DNA follows: TGTGCCAGCAGCTTAGAGCGCTACGAGCAGTACTTC. This translates into CASSLERYEQYF.